This T cell receptor (beta chain) stems from a study of T-cell reconstitution after alpha-beta-depleted transplantation in children. The authors prepared the TCRbeta library with unique molecular identifiers. TCRdb re-called the PCR reads with MiXCR, one entry per CDR3 protein. The data contain about 610,000 distinct CDR3 sequences, 10% to 13% of them singletons. Trimming removed 2 bases from V and 1 base from J; junction bases left unmatched: 6. The CDR3 has 16 residues. Looked up from germline, CDR1 is SEHNR and CDR2 is FQNEAQ (reference sequence). The sequencing here drew on PBMCs from the stem cell graft donor, taken from the stem cell graft. The chain links TRBV7-9 to TRBJ2-5; 8 bases align to TRBD2. The sequence came from a human donor who donated a stem cell graft to a child with acute myeloid leukemia. The CDR3 DNA is TGTGCCAGCAGCTTACCCTCCGGGACTAGCCAAGAGACCCAGTACTTC. It is translated as CASSLPSGTSQETQYF.